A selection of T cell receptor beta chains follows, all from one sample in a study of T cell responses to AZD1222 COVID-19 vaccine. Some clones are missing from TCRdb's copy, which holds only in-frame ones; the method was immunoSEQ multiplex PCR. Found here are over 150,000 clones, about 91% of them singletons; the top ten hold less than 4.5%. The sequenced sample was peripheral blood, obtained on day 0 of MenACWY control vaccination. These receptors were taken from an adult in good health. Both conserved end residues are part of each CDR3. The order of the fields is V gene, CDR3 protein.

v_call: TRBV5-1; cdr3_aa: CASSLTPSGTLETQYF
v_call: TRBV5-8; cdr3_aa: CASSSVLGTSGNQETQYF
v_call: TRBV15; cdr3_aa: CATSRDHLDTQYF
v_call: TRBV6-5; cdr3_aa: CASSYKGHSSYEQYF
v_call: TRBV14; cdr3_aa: CASSPRLAGVAGELFF
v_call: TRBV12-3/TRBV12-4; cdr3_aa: CASSFGGGYTF
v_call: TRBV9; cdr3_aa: CASSVAARGDEQYF
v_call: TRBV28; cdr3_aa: CASSLPGSSYNSPLHF
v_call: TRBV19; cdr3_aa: CASSLGRGPYEQYF
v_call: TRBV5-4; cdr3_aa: CASSLMGSGNTIYF
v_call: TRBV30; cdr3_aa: CAWSLGQGSYNEQFF
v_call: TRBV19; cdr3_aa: CASSIRKAATHYEQYF
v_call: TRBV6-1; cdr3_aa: CASREGLGSGANVLTF
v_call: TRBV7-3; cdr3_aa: CASSLRAAGELFF
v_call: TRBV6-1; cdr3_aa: CASSGRPRDPGRDGYTF
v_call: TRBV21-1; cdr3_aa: CASKRCPSVEQFF
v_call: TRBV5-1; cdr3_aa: CASSLGVGYEQYF
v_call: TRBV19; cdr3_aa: CASSIQVTGELFF
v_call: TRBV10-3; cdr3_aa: CAISRDSPNEQFF
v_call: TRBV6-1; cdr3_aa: CASSEMPSGANVLTF
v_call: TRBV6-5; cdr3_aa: CASSLQGNYGYTF
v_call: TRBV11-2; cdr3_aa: CASSQTSRLNF
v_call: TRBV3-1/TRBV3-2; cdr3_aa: CASSERAPMPNQPQHF
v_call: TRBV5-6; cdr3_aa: CASSLALRGFRTDTQYF
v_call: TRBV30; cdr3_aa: CAWSVRGSDTEAFF
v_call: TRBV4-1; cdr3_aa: CASSQGEGGRNQETQYF
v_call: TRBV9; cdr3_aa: CASSVMTGANYGYTF